The 2 T cell receptor beta chains below come from one sample, sequenced in a study of blood T cells in healthy people across ages. Sample-barcoded 5' priming and a J-beta primer mix drove a second PCR of about 6 to 11 cycles. TCRdb reanalysed the 5' RACE reads using MiXCR and keeps one entry per CDR3 protein. In the table there are some 890,000 distinct CDR3 sequences, about 27% of which are singletons. The sample also formed part of further work on T cells of mothers and their children.

The sequenced sample was blood. The receptors here all came from a woman between 35 and 50 years old in good health.

The chain joins TRBV15 to TRBJ2-1, with 10 bases lining up with TRBD2. V gave up 0 bases and J gave up 0 bases; unmatched junction bases: 20. CDR1 is LNHNV and CDR2 is YYDKDF in the germline V gene (reference sequence). The length of the CDR3 is 23 residues. The DNA for the CDR3 is TGTGCCACCAGCAGAGATCTAAGTCCTAACGGACTAGCGGATCGGAGCTCCTACAATGAGCAGTTCTTC. This codes for CATSRDLSPNGLADRSSYNEQFF.

The chain carries TRBV4-1 and TRBJ2-5, with D perhaps TRBD2 (7 bases). The CDR3 spans 19 residues. The ends were cut back, 5 bases at V and 4 bases at J, with 29 bases in the middle. Germline assignment: CDR1 MGHRA and CDR2 YSYEKL. Here the CDR3 reads CASSFRSPGRGASGETQYF. In DNA form, the CDR3 reads TGCGCCAGCAGCTTCCGCTCTCCGGGACGGGGGGCGAGTGGAGAGACCCAGTACTTC.